The 24 T cell receptor beta chains reported below all come from one sample, sequenced in a study of post-analysis software for immune sequencing data. Broader study findings: With TRBV5-6, TRBV5-1 and TRBV20-1 included, 4 or 5 TRBV segments were more frequent in patients than in controls.

The antigens of these receptors remain unknown. The TCR beta cDNA libraries carried unique molecular identifiers. From the PCR reads, TCRdb called clonotypes with MiXCR, one entry per CDR3 protein. The sample gives over 700,000 distinct CDR3 sequences, approximately 30% of which show up once; around 0.56% is in the top ten. Specimen: blood. Receptors were obtained from a girl under 18 with multiple sclerosis.

This chain joins TRBV6-6 and TRBJ2-5; D might be TRBD1 or TRBD2, each matching 7 bases. The CDR3 runs to 14 residues. Germline assignment: CDR1 MNHNY and CDR2 SVGAGI (reference sequence). V gave up 7 bases and J gave up 11 bases, with 23 bases separating them. CDR3 DNA: TGTGCCAGCACCGGGGGGACAGCCGACAATGAGCAGTACTTC. Its protein is CASTGGTADNEQYF.

Comments on this clonotype: One base away lies a much larger clone, so this may be a sequencing read error. The chain combines TRBV9 with TRBJ2-7; 14 positions agree with TRBD2. The length of the CDR3 is 17 residues. The germline gives CDR1 SGDLS, CDR2 YYNGEE. CDR3 DNA sequence: TGTGCCAGCAGCGTAGGAACGACTAGCGGGAGGGCCGGGGAGCGGTACTTC. It yields the protein CASSVGTTSGRAGERYF.

This clonotype came up a few times. This chain uses TRBV6-6 with TRBJ2-7, with D perhaps being TRBD1 or TRBD2 (6 bases each). This CDR3 has 13 amino acids. The V gene's germline CDR1 is MNHNY and CDR2 SVGAGI (reference sequence). The V end was cut by 4 bases, the J end by 2 bases, with 9 bases between. DNA of the CDR3: TGTGCCAGCAGTTCTAGGGGGGCCTACGAGCAGTACTTC. As protein: CASSSRGAYEQYF.

This chain links TRBV19 with TRBJ2-7; unclear D gene. The CDR3 is 12 residues long. Trimming shortened V by 4 bases and J by 7 bases, and 11 bases separated the two germline ends. Per the germline V gene, CDR1 is LNHDA and CDR2 is SQIVND (reference sequence). The CDR3 DNA reads as TGTGCCAGTAGTAAAGGGCTGGGTGAGCAGTACTTC. Amino acid sequence: CASSKGLGEQYF.

This clonotype was counted a few times. This rearrangement joins TRBV7-2 to TRBJ2-3, with 8 bases that match TRBD2. J gave up 4 bases and V 4 bases, and 4 bases lay outside the gene matches. The CDR3 is made up of 14 amino acids. Germline CDR1 SGHTA, CDR2 FQGNSA. The CDR3 sequence is CASSSWGLADTQYF. CDR3 coding DNA: TGTGCCAGCAGCTCCTGGGGACTAGCAGATACGCAGTATTTT.

The chain employs TRBV5-6 and TRBJ2-3; D possibly uses TRBD1 or TRBD2 (5 bases each). The CDR3 runs to 15 residues. V was trimmed by 1 base and J by 0 bases, leaving 9 bases between them. The germline V gene encodes CDR1 SGHDT and CDR2 YYEEEE. CDR3 coding DNA: TGTGCCAGCAGCTTGACGGGACGGAGCACAGATACGCAGTATTTT. This encodes CASSLTGRSTDTQYF.

This clonotype was seen a few times. This chain uses TRBV6-2 or TRBV6-3 with TRBJ2-6; 7 positions agree with TRBD1. After removal of 6 bases from V and 4 bases from J, the junction contained 9 bases not matched to a gene. The CDR3 length is 16 residues. The V gene's germline CDR1 is MNHEY and CDR2 SVGEGT. The CDR3 sequence: CASSSPDRAGANVLTF. DNA of the CDR3: TGTGCCAGCAGCTCCCCCGACAGGGCCGGGGCCAACGTCCTGACTTTC.

The chain links TRBV7-2 to TRBJ2-1; TRBD2 might be the D (6 bases). Germline V gene sequence: CDR1 SGHTA, CDR2 FQGNSA. This CDR3 is 14 amino acids long. V was cut by 7 bases and J by 10 bases, with 20 bases left in between. The CDR3 spells CASTHGVGLYEQFF. The CDR3 nucleotides are TGTGCCAGCACCCACGGGGTGGGACTGTACGAGCAGTTCTTC.

The chain has TRBV7-2 and TRBJ1-1; no reliable D call. V gave up 3 bases and J gave up 8 bases, with 19 bases separating them. Germline-derived CDR1 and CDR2 are SGHTA and FQGNSA. The CDR3 sequence is 15 residues long. The CDR3 DNA sequence: TGTGCCAGCAGCTTTAGACACGGATCATTTTGGGAAGCTTTCTTT. Its translation is CASSFRHGSFWEAFF.

This clonotype was counted only a few times. The CDR3 here is CASSLAAGVYGYTF. The DNA of the CDR3 is TGCGCCAGCAGCTTGGCCGCAGGCGTCTATGGCTACACCTTC. V usage is TRBV5-1 and J usage is TRBJ1-2, with D unclear. CDR1 and CDR2 (germline): SGHRS, YFSETQ. The ends were cut back, 0 bases at V and 4 bases at J, with 10 bases in the middle. This CDR3 has 14 amino acids.

V gene TRBV5-5 combines with J gene TRBJ1-2; D gene ambiguous. Germline lookup yields CDR1 SGHKS and CDR2 YYEKEE (reference sequence). CDR3 length: 14 amino acids. V was pared by 3 bases and J by 5 bases, with 14 bases between. The CDR3 loop is CASSWLGSEYGYTF. The CDR3 DNA follows: TGTGCCAGCAGCTGGCTGGGCAGTGAATATGGCTACACCTTC.

V is TRBV11-2 and J is TRBJ2-5; 8 nucleotides line up with TRBD1. The ends lost 5 bases at V and 4 bases at J; junction bases unmatched: 12. Germline V gene lookup returns CDR1 SGHAT and CDR2 FQNNGV. There are 16 residues in the CDR3. The CDR3 DNA is TGTGCCAGCAGCGACGGACAGGGAGGAATAGGAGAGACCCAGTACTTC. Translating gives CASSDGQGGIGETQYF.

This clonotype showed up just a few times. The J gene is TRBJ1-2, the V gene TRBV2; no firm D call. V gave up 2 bases and J gave up 0 bases, with 13 bases separating them. This CDR3 contains 16 residues. Per germline, CDR1 SNHLY and CDR2 FYNNEI. The DNA for the CDR3 is TGTGCCAGCAGTGAATTAGCGGCAGGTTCTAACTATGGCTACACCTTC. It translates to CASSELAAGSNYGYTF.

This clonotype was detected ten times or more. CDR3 in amino acids: CASSQDRVARFRDTQYF. CDR3 DNA sequence: TGCGCCAGCAGCCAAGATAGGGTGGCGCGATTTCGGGATACGCAGTATTTT. This chain joins TRBV4-1 and TRBJ2-3; D remains ambiguous. The germline gives CDR1 MGHRA, CDR2 YSYEKL. Trimming pared 0 bases from V and 6 bases from J, leaving 19 bases between. The CDR3 runs to 17 residues.

The chain recombines TRBV7-2 with TRBJ2-4; 7 bases are shared with TRBD2. Gene TRBJ2-7 matches the end of the DNA better, so the J call may be wrong. This CDR3 has 15 amino acids. CDR1 is SGHTA, CDR2 FQGNSA, per germline. In DNA, the CDR3 is TGTGCCAGCAGCCAGTGGCAGGGAGGGCCCTACGAGCAGTACTTC. Translating gives CASSQWQGGPYEQYF.

The rearrangement uses TRBV7-2 and TRBJ2-7; TRBD2 might be the D (5 bases). This CDR3 region has 14 residues. Germline V gene sequence: CDR1 SGHTA, CDR2 FQGNSA. Trimming pared 2 bases from V and 5 bases from J, leaving 13 bases between. CDR3 sequence: CASSLTAAGHEQYF. The DNA of the CDR3 is TGTGCCAGCAGCTTAACAGCGGCCGGCCACGAGCAGTACTTC.

This clonotype was recorded a few times. This chain links TRBV7-2 with TRBJ2-1, with D perhaps matching TRBD1 (6 bases). V shed 2 bases and J shed 0 bases, with 11 bases lying between them. Germline V CDR1 and CDR2: SGHTA, FQGNSA. The CDR3 has 16 amino acids. CDR3 DNA: TGTGCCAGCAGCTTAAATGGGGGCAACTCCTACAATGAGCAGTTCTTC. Protein product: CASSLNGGNSYNEQFF.

This clonotype appeared a few times. This rearrangement joins TRBV5-1 to TRBJ2-2, with D perhaps matching TRBD1 (8 bases). In germline, CDR1 is SGHRS, CDR2 YFSETQ. The CDR3 extends over 15 amino acids. V lost 6 bases and J 4 bases, leaving 16 bases between the germline ends. CDR3 sequence reads: CASTRQGRGTGELFF. CDR3 nucleotide sequence: TGCGCCAGCACCCGACAGGGGAGGGGCACCGGGGAGCTGTTTTTT.

The CDR3 loop reads CASSLGGDGPFF. For the CDR3, the DNA is TGTGCCAGCAGCTTGGGGGGGGACGGGCCGTTCTTC. The chain combines TRBV7-9 with TRBJ2-1; 7 positions match TRBD2. CDR3 length: 12 amino acids. After removal of 3 bases from V and 15 bases from J, the junction contained 8 bases not matched to a gene. Germline CDR1 is SEHNR and CDR2 is FQNEAQ (reference sequence).

This rearrangement joins TRBV28 to TRBJ2-7; D possibly corresponds to TRBD2 (6 bases). The germline CDR1 and CDR2 sequences are MDHEN and SYDVKM. There are 14 residues in the CDR3. V lost 6 bases and J lost 6, with 18 bases in between. CDR3 amino acids: CASRTTGGRGEQYF. The DNA of the CDR3 is TGTGCCAGCAGGACTACCGGGGGAAGGGGCGAGCAGTACTTC.

The genes are TRBV20-1 and TRBJ2-7, with TRBD2 matching 14 bases. There are 16 residues in the CDR3. Germline CDR1 and CDR2: DFQATT and SNEGSKA (reference sequence). The trim removed 1 base at V and 2 bases at J, leaving 4 bases unmatched. The CDR3 is CSARAPTSGRAYEQYF. CDR3 DNA: TGCAGTGCTAGAGCTCCGACTAGCGGGAGGGCCTACGAGCAGTACTTC.

This clonotype was counted ten times or more. The chain carries TRBV12-3 or TRBV12-4 and TRBJ1-2; perhaps TRBD1 as D (6 bases). V shed 5 bases and J shed 9 bases, with 19 bases lying between them. This CDR3 is built from 14 residues. This chain's CDR3 is CASSNNPGQGSYTF. CDR3 nucleotide sequence: TGTGCCAGCAGTAATAATCCGGGACAAGGAAGCTACACCTTC.

V is TRBV29-1 and J is TRBJ1-4; maybe TRBD1 (5 bases). The CDR3 has 11 residues. With 7 bases removed from V and 12 bases from J, the gap between germline ends came to 15 bases. The germline V gene encodes CDR1 SQVTM and CDR2 ANQGSEA. The CDR3 nucleotides read TGCAGCGCCTCGGATGGGGCCCAACTGTTTTTT. Its protein is CSASDGAQLFF.

In this sample, this clonotype turned up a few times. The chain recombines TRBV4-2 with TRBJ1-5; D perhaps matches TRBD1 (6 bases). This CDR3 spans 16 amino acids. Germline-derived CDR1 and CDR2 are LGHNA and YNFKEQ. The V end was cut by 0 bases, the J end by 0 bases, with 9 bases between. DNA of the CDR3: TGTGCCAGCAGCCAAGAACAGGGCTATAGCAATCAGCCCCAGCATTTT. This encodes CASSQEQGYSNQPQHF.